One sample yielded the 9 T cell receptor beta chains listed below, sequenced in a study of blood T cell repertoires in COVID-19. Measured with immunoSEQ multiplex PCR; TCRdb has only the in-frame clones, and not every one. This sample has about 300,000 clones, with 80% to 90% found just once. What was sequenced was peripheral blood. These TCRs come from a woman aged 45-60 years with COVID-19, enrolled during active disease.

This chain joins TRBV7-2 and TRBJ2-1, with TRBD2 matching over 10 bases. CDR3 length: 18 residues. Trimming cost V 4 bases and J 1 base; bases outside gene matches: 10. CDR1 is SGHTA and CDR2 is FQGNSA in the germline V gene. CDR3 in amino acids: CASSSPIKAGGSYNEQFF. The CDR3 DNA follows: TGTGCCAGCAGCTCCCCAATAAAAGCGGGAGGGTCCTACAATGAGCAGTTCTTC.

The chain combines TRBV9 with TRBJ2-1, with 12 bases that match TRBD2. J gave up 2 bases and V 3 bases, and 3 bases lay outside the gene matches. The CDR3 extends over 16 amino acids. Germline V gene lookup returns CDR1 SGDLS and CDR2 YYNGEE. This CDR3 reads CASSERTSGTYNEQFF. CDR3 coding DNA: TGTGCCAGCAGCGAACGGACTAGCGGGACCTACAATGAGCAGTTCTTC.

The J gene is TRBJ1-5, the V gene TRBV5-1; D is ambiguous. Trimming cost V 4 bases and J 0 bases, with 14 bases left between them. CDR1 and CDR2 from the germline V gene are SGHRS and YFSETQ. CDR3 length equals 16 residues. This CDR3 is CASSLTELHSNQPQHF. The CDR3 DNA reads TGCGCCAGCAGCCTGACTGAACTACATAGCAATCAGCCCCAGCATTTT.

As to this clone: The junction departs from the called germline gene at one end, perhaps through a read error. CDR3: CASSKTGLLSGNQPQHF. The CDR3 nucleotides are TGTGCCAGCAGTAAGACAGGCCTATTATCTGGCAATCAGCCTCAGCATTTT. The chain recombines TRBV7-9 with TRBJ1-5; TRBD1 is a possible D gene (6 bases). The CDR3 runs to 17 residues. Germline V CDR1 and CDR2: SEHNR, FQNEAQ (reference sequence).

This clone was seen only once. The CDR3 sequence: CASSYRTSGSNEQYF. The CDR3 nucleotides are TGTGCCAGCAGCTACCGGACTAGCGGGAGTAACGAGCAGTACTTC. J is TRBJ2-7 and V is TRBV7-2; TRBD2 matches 13 bases. This CDR3 has 15 amino acids. Per germline, CDR1 SGHTA and CDR2 FQGNSA. V was pared by 4 bases and J by 5 bases, with 5 bases of the junction left unmatched.

The rearrangement uses TRBV20-1 and TRBJ1-2; D is unresolved. Trimming took 3 bases from V and 4 from J, leaving 9 bases between them. The CDR3 has 12 amino acids. Germline V lookup: CDR1 DFQATT, CDR2 SNEGSKA (reference sequence). The DNA of the CDR3 is TGCAGTGCTAGTGATGGACTCTATGGCTACACCTTC. Its protein product is CSASDGLYGYTF.

The CDR3 DNA is TGTGCCAGCAGCCCCGAATGGCAGGGGGAGACCGGGGAGCTGTTTTTT. This codes for CASSPEWQGETGELFF. The V gene is TRBV5-6, the J gene TRBJ2-2; 7 positions agree with TRBD1. This CDR3 spans 16 amino acids. Germline CDR1 and CDR2: SGHDT and YYEEEE. V shed 4 bases, J shed 5 bases, and the junction held 11 bases outside the gene matches. The full variable domain, in which reference TRBV5-6 and TRBJ2-2 provide the parts outside the CDR3, is DAGVTQSPTHLIKTRGQQVTLRCSPKSGHDTVSWYQQALGQGPQFIFQYYEEEERQRGNFPDRFSGHQFPNYSSELNVNALLLGDSALYLCASSPEWQGETGELFFGEGSRLTVL.

V and J are TRBV6-2 or TRBV6-3 and TRBJ1-6; a possible D gene is TRBD1 (6 bases). Trimming removed 2 bases at V and 19 bases at J, with 18 bases between. The germline gives CDR1 MNHEY, CDR2 SVGEGT. The CDR3 has 13 residues. In nucleotides, the CDR3 is TGTGCCAGCAGTTACGGACTTTGGGCAGGGGATCACTTT. It yields the protein CASSYGLWAGDHF.

The chain employs TRBV5-1 and TRBJ2-1; TRBD2 agrees at 7 bases. J was trimmed by 7 bases and V by 1 base; bases with no gene match: 5. The CDR3 covers 14 residues. CDR1 SGHRS and CDR2 YFSETQ come from the germline V gene. As DNA, the CDR3 is TGCGCCAGCAGCTTGTTCAGCGGGAAGAATGAGCAGTTCTTC. It translates to CASSLFSGKNEQFF.